The 14 T cell receptor beta chains reported below all come from one sample, sequenced in a study of memory CD4+ T cells and cytomegalovirus serostatus. Assay used: immunoSEQ multiplex PCR; TCRdb lists only in-frame clones, some missing. The sample shows some 50,000 clones, 70% to 80% of them seen only once. Single viable CD3+CD4+CD8-CD45RO+ cells were sorted as the memory CD4+ T cells. Material: memory CD4+ T cells from blood. The receptors come from an adult in good health and CMV-seronegative.

The V call is TRBV5-1, the J call TRBJ2-7, with D unresolved. With 7 bases removed from V and 2 bases from J, the gap between germline ends came to 22 bases. CDR1 is SGHRS, CDR2 YFSETQ, per germline. CDR3 size: 16 residues. The CDR3: CASGPGSGSLPYEQYF. For the CDR3, the DNA is TGCGCCAGCGGGCCGGGTTCTGGCAGCTTACCCTACGAGCAGTACTTC.

The chain couples TRBV18 to TRBJ2-2; tentatively, D is TRBD1 or TRBD2 (5 bases each). The CDR3 consists of 17 residues. Trimming took off 1 base at V and 6 bases at J, with 18 bases between the two ends. Per germline, CDR1 KGHSH and CDR2 LQKENI. The CDR3, as DNA: TGTGCCAGCTCACCACTTGATCCGAGAGGGGTTGCCGGGGAGCTGTTTTTT. Encoded protein: CASSPLDPRGVAGELFF. The whole variable domain, remainder taken from reference TRBV18 and TRBJ2-2, is NAGVMQNPRHLVRRRGQEARLRCSPMKGHSHVYWYRQLPEEGLKFMVYLQKENIIDESGMPKERFSAEFPKEGPSILRIQQVVRGDSAAYFCASSPLDPRGVAGELFFGEGSRLTVL.

The rearrangement uses TRBV6-5 and TRBJ1-1; TRBD1 matches 9 bases. Germline V gives CDR1 MNHEY, CDR2 SVGAGI. V lost 0 bases, J lost 5 bases, and 4 bases stayed unmatched. This CDR3 is 15 amino acids long. The CDR3 loop is CASSYSYRGLTEAFF. For the CDR3, the DNA is TGTGCCAGCAGTTACTCGTACAGGGGGCTGACTGAAGCTTTCTTT.

The chain combines TRBV7-2 with TRBJ2-5, with a weak D call TRBD2 (5 bases). Germline V gene lookup returns CDR1 SGHTA and CDR2 FQGNSA. With 5 bases removed from V and 7 bases from J, the gap between germline ends came to 14 bases. This CDR3 has 13 residues. CDR3 sequence reads: CASSLDSAGTQYF. DNA for the CDR3: TGTGCCAGCAGCCTGGACTCGGCGGGGACCCAGTACTTC.

The rearrangement uses TRBV7-2 and TRBJ1-5; no clear D. Per germline, CDR1 SGHTA and CDR2 FQGNSA. CDR3 length: 14 amino acids. V was clipped by 5 bases and J by 4 bases, with 12 bases between them. CDR3 DNA sequence: TGTGCCAGCAGCCCTCCTGGGAAAAATCAGCCCCAGCATTTT. The encoded protein is CASSPPGKNQPQHF.

This clone has only a few counts. The rearrangement joins TRBV19 to TRBJ1-1; D perhaps matches TRBD1 (5 bases). Germline lookup yields CDR1 LNHDA and CDR2 SQIVND (reference sequence). The CDR3 totals 18 residues. Trimming left V 2 bases short and J 0 bases short, with 19 bases between. CDR3 DNA: TGTGCCAGTAGTATAATCAGTGGGACCAGCATCATGAACACTGAAGCTTTCTTT. Residues: CASSIISGTSIMNTEAFF.

This chain links TRBV4-1 with TRBJ1-2; 7 positions match TRBD1. CDR1 is MGHRA, CDR2 YSYEKL, per germline. V shed 2 bases, J shed 1 base, and the junction held 4 bases outside the gene matches. The CDR3 spans 15 residues. CDR3 sequence (DNA): TGCGCCAGCAGCCAACACCAGGGGGATAACTATGGCTACACCTTC. Translating it yields CASSQHQGDNYGYTF.

For the CDR3, the DNA is TGCAGCGTGCGAGGGACAGCCGACACTGAAGCTTTCTTT. Its translation: CSVRGTADTEAFF. The chain uses TRBV29-1 and TRBJ1-1; TRBD1 matches 7 bases. Per germline, CDR1 SQVTM and CDR2 ANQGSEA. Trimming took 6 bases from V and 3 from J; bases not matched to a gene: 7. The length of the CDR3 is 13 residues.

The chain is built from TRBV2 and TRBJ2-1, with a possible D match to TRBD2 (5 bases). Per germline, CDR1 SNHLY and CDR2 FYNNEI. The CDR3 runs to 12 residues. V dropped 4 bases and J dropped 9 bases, with 10 bases sitting between them. CDR3 loop: CASSGVRGEQFF. The CDR3 coding sequence is TGTGCCAGCAGTGGGGTACGGGGTGAGCAGTTCTTC.

This chain connects TRBV6-5 to TRBJ2-5, with 8 bases lining up with TRBD1. Per the germline V gene, CDR1 is MNHEY and CDR2 is SVGAGI. CDR3 length: 13 amino acids. V shed 4 bases, J shed 6 bases, and the junction held 4 bases outside the gene matches. The chain's CDR3 is CASSSGGAKTQYF. The CDR3 DNA follows: TGTGCCAGCAGTTCAGGGGGCGCGAAGACCCAGTACTTC.

V and J are TRBV2 and TRBJ2-7, with D uncertain. This CDR3 has 13 residues. In germline, CDR1 is SNHLY, CDR2 FYNNEI. Between the trimmed V and J ends, which lost 2 bases and 4 bases, there was a span of 9 bases. CDR3 amino acids: CASSERRLYEQYF. In DNA form, the CDR3 reads TGTGCCAGCAGTGAACGGCGTCTATACGAGCAGTACTTC.

The rearrangement links TRBV28 to TRBJ2-5, with D possibly TRBD1 on 5 matching bases. In germline, CDR1 is MDHEN, CDR2 SYDVKM. CDR3 length: 15 amino acids. Trimming removed 6 bases from V and 9 bases from J, with 23 bases in between. Written as DNA, the CDR3 is TGTGCCAGCAGAGAACCGACAGACCTTAAGGGTCCCCAGTACTTC. This codes for CASREPTDLKGPQYF. The full variable domain, rest sourced from reference TRBV28 and TRBJ2-5, is DVKVTQSSRYLVKRTGEKVFLECVQDMDHENMFWYRQDPGLGLRLIYFSYDVKMKEKGDIPEGYSVSREKKERFSLILESASTNQTSMYLCASREPTDLKGPQYFGPGTRLLVL.

V usage is TRBV5-1 and J usage is TRBJ2-2; no definite D call. This CDR3 spans 14 amino acids. Germline V CDR1 and CDR2: SGHRS, YFSETQ. V was cut by 1 base and J by 2 bases, with 6 bases left in between. The CDR3 protein is CASSLSQNTGELFF. CDR3 coding DNA: TGCGCCAGCAGCTTGTCGCAAAACACCGGGGAGCTGTTTTTT.

CDR3 loop: CASSLTSGETYEQYF. DNA of the CDR3: TGCGCCAGCAGCTTGACTAGCGGGGAAACCTACGAGCAGTACTTC. V gene TRBV5-1 combines with J gene TRBJ2-7, with 10 nucleotides matching TRBD2. Germline lookup yields CDR1 SGHRS and CDR2 YFSETQ. V was pared by 1 base and J by 2 bases, with 3 bases of the junction left unmatched. The CDR3 is 15 amino acids.